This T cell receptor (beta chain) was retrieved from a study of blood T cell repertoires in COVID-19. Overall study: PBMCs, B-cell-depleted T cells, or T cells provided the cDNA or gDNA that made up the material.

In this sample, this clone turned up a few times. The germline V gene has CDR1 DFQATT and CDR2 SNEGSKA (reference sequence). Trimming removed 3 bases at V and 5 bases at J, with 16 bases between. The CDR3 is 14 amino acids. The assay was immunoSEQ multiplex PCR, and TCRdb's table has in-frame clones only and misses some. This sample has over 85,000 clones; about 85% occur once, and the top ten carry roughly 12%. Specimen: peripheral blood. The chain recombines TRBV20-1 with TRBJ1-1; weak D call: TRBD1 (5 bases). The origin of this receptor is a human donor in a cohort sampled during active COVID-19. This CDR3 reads CSASFGQTMTEAFF. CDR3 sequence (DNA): TGCAGTGCTAGTTTCGGACAAACGATGACTGAAGCTTTCTTT.